This T cell receptor (beta chain) was captured in a study of CD8+ T cells in alopecia areata. Investigators isolated RNA and reverse transcribed it into cDNA to act as the sequencing template. Clones were sequenced by immunoSEQ multiplex PCR, and TCRdb holds only the in-frame ones, with some missing. The repertoire holds roughly 200,000 clones, with approximately 62% as singletons. Notes on the study in general: It was lesional scalp, especially alopecia totalis/universalis, that showed higher clonality than normal scalp. Sharing of TCR sequences between patients (possibly for HLA-related reasons) was less clear than in mice.

V lost 5 bases to trimming and J lost 4 bases, with 11 bases between them. The length of the CDR3 is 12 residues. Germline lookup yields CDR1 GTSNPN and CDR2 SVGIG (reference sequence). Researchers took lesional scalp punch biopsies and peripheral blood from people who were alopecia areata patients. About this clone itself: The antigen remains undetermined.

The specimen comprised CD4+ T cells sorted from blood, sampled at week 0. V gene TRBV30 combines with J gene TRBJ1-1; D unresolved. This sequence was found in a human donor with alopecia areata. The CDR3 nucleotides read TGTGCCTGGCAACGCCTGAGCACTGAAGCTTTCTTT. It is translated as CAWQRLSTEAFF.